These 4 T cell receptor beta chains share one sample of origin, sequenced in a study of T-cell reconstitution after alpha-beta-depleted transplantation in children (dated by TCRdb to 2015 to 2016). The method was PCR. The sequencing machine was an Illumina HiSeq 2500. TCR library preparation used molecular barcoding, with unique molecular identifiers applied to normalize quantification of the TCRbeta repertoire. Through fastp at Q25 and MiXCR, TCRdb rebuilt clones from the public reads, retaining in-frame beta chains. All rows with the same CDR3 protein become a single entry with the most common DNA and genes. Counted in this sample were 450,000 to 600,000 distinct CDR3 sequences; about 30% of them appeared once. The top ten hold approximately 2.3% of the sample. The starting material was PBMCs from the stem cell graft donor, obtained from the stem cell graft. The receptors were gathered from a human donor who donated a stem cell graft to a child with aplastic anemia.

This chain joins TRBV4-1 and TRBJ2-5; D is undetermined. From germline, CDR1 is MGHRA and CDR2 YSYEKL. V lost 1 base and J 2 bases, leaving 5 bases between the germline ends. There are 13 residues in the CDR3. The CDR3 is CASSQADQETQYF. In DNA, the CDR3 is TGCGCCAGCAGCCAAGCGGATCAAGAGACCCAGTACTTC.

In its sample, this clonotype was seen a few times. V usage is TRBV6-1 and J usage is TRBJ2-4; D not certain. This CDR3 contains 15 residues. CDR1 MNHNS and CDR2 SASEGT come from the germline V gene. Trimming removed 3 bases at V and 0 bases at J, with 9 bases between. The CDR3 region is CASSETGLAKNIQYF. The CDR3 coding sequence is TGTGCCAGCAGTGAGACGGGCCTAGCCAAAAACATTCAGTACTTC.

The chain employs TRBV6-1 and TRBJ2-1; TRBD2 might be the D (5 bases). Germline V gene sequence: CDR1 MNHNS, CDR2 SASEGT. Trimming stripped 6 bases from V and 3 bases from J, with 12 bases between. CDR3 length equals 14 residues. The CDR3, as DNA: TGTGCCAGCAGAGGACTTTCCCACTACAATGAGCAGTTCTTC. It codes for CASRGLSHYNEQFF.

This clonotype was seen repeatedly, ten times or more. The chain is built from TRBV20-1 and TRBJ2-3; 8 bases map to TRBD1. This CDR3 has 16 residues. Germline V lookup: CDR1 DFQATT, CDR2 SNEGSKA (reference sequence). With V trimmed by 5 bases and J by 2 bases, 12 bases remained unmatched. The CDR3 here is CSAPIPDRVDTDTQYF. In nucleotides, the CDR3 is TGCAGTGCTCCGATCCCGGACAGGGTCGACACAGATACGCAGTATTTT.